The clone carrying this T cell receptor beta chain was recorded many times. Its antigen remains unidentified. The sample is drawn from a study of breast tumors, draining lymph nodes, adjacent tissues. Study results and caveats: Compared with basal-like, luminal-like tumors shared significantly more repertoire with nontumor tissue. Data only fit, rather than demonstrated, lymph node origin of most tumor T cells. Data fit most tumor T cells coming from lymph node, expanding in tumor. Tumor TCR diversity was below lymph nodes but above nontumor tissue.

Trimming removed 5 bases at V and 0 bases at J, with 20 bases between. The germline CDR1 and CDR2 sequences are SGHTA and FQGNSA. This CDR3 spans 17 amino acids. Each CDR3 protein gets one entry after TCRdb re-called the multiplex PCR reads with MiXCR. The data contain about 120,000 distinct CDR3 sequences, 15% to 20% of them seen just once; the ten biggest clones take up less than 4.5%. Breast cancer patients provided tissue from their axillary draining lymph nodes. This receptor was taken from a female donor with breast cancer. Some clones in this sample may be carry-over from other donors' samples. The chain links TRBV7-2 to TRBJ2-7, with D maybe TRBD1 (5 bases). Sequenced sample: axillary lymph node tissue. The CDR3 spells CASSLRGEGVNSYEQYF. CDR3 sequence (DNA): TGTGCCAGCAGCCTGCGTGGGGAAGGGGTTAACTCCTACGAGCAGTACTTC.